This T cell receptor beta chain was documented in a study of response to subunit inactivated influenza vaccine. TCRdb used MiXCR to reprocess the RT-PCR reads, holding one entry per CDR3 protein. The table lists more than 700,000 distinct CDR3 sequences, around 21% of them singletons. The V gene end was trimmed by 5 bases and the J gene end by 4 bases; junction bases not matched to a gene: 12. Germline CDR1 and CDR2: MNHEY and SVGAGI. The CDR3 is made up of 17 amino acids. The sequence was collected from a man in his fifties who received an inactivated influenza vaccine. The material sequenced was PBMCs from blood, taken less than 6 days after vaccination. This rearrangement joins TRBV6-5 to TRBJ2-3, with 10 bases lining up with TRBD1. CDR3 amino acids: CASSTTTGGLIADTQYF. CDR3 coding DNA: TGTGCCAGCAGTACTACGACAGGGGGCCTGATCGCAGATACGCAGTATTTT.